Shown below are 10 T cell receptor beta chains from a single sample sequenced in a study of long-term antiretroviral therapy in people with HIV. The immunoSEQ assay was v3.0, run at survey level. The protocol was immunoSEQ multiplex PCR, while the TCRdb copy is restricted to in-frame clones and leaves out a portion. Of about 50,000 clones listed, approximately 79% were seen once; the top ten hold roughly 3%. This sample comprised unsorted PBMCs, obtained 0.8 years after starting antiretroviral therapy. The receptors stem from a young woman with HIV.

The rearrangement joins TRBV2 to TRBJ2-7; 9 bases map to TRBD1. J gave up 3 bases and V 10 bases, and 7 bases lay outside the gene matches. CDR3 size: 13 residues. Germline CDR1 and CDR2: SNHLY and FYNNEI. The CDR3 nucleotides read TGTGCCATCCGGACAGGGGCCTTCTACGAGCAGTACTTC. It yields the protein CAIRTGAFYEQYF.

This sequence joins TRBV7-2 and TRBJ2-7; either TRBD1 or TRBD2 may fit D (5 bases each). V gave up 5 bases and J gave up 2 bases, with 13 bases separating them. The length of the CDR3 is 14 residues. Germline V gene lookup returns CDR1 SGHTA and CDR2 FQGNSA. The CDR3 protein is CASSLPGTTYEQYF. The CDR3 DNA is TGTGCCAGCAGCCTGCCCGGGACCACCTACGAGCAGTACTTC.

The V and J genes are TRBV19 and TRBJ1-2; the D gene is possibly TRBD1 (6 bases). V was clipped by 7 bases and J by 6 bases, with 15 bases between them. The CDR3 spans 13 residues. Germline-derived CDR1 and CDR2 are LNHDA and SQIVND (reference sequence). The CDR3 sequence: CASNTGRKDGYTF. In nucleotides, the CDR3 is TGTGCCAGTAATACAGGGAGAAAAGATGGCTACACCTTC.

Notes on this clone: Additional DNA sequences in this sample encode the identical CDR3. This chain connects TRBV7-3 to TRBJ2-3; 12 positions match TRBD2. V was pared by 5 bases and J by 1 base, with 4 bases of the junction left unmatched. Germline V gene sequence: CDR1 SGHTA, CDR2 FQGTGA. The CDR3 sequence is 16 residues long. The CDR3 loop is CASSPRLAGGTDTQYF. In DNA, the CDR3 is TGTGCCAGCAGCCCTCGACTAGCGGGAGGCACAGATACGCAGTATTTT.

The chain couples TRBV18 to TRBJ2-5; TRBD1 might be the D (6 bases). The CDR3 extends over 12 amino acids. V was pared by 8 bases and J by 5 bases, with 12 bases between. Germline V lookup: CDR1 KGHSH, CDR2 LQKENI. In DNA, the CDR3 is TGTGCCAGCACACGGACAGCGGAGACCCAGTACTTC. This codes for CASTRTAETQYF.

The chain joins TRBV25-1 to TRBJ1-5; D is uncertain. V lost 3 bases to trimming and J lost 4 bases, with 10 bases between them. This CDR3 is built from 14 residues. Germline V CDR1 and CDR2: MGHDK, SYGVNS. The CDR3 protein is CASSDLDPNQPQHF. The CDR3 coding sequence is TGTGCCAGCAGTGACCTCGACCCAAATCAGCCCCAGCATTTT.

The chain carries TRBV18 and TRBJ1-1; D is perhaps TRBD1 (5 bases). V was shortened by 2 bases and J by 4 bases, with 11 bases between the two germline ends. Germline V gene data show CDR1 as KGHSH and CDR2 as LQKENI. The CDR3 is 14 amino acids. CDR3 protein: CASSPGGSATEAFF. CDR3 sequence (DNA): TGTGCCAGCTCACCAGGGGGGTCGGCCACTGAAGCTTTCTTT.

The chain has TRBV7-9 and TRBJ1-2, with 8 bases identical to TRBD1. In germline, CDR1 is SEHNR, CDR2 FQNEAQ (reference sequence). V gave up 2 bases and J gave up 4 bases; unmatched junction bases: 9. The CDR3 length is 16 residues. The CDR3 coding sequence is TGTGCCAGCAGCTTACAGGGGGCGGACCGTTTCTATGGCTACACCTTC. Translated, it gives CASSLQGADRFYGYTF.

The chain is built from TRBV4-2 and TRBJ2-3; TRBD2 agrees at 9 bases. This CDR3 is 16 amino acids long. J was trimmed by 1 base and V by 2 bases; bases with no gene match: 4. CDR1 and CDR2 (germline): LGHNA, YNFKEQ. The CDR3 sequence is CASSQYLAGGTDTQYF. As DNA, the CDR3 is TGTGCCAGCAGCCAATACTTAGCGGGAGGCACAGATACGCAGTATTTT.

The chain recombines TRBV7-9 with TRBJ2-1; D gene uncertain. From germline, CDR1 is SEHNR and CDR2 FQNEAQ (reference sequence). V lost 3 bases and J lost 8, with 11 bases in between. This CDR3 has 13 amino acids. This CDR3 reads CASSLAQVDEQFF. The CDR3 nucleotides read TGTGCCAGCAGCTTGGCCCAGGTAGATGAGCAGTTCTTC.